This T cell receptor beta chain was identified in a study of blood T cell repertoires in COVID-19. Background on the study: Donors in the United States, Italy and Spain gave samples during acute or convalescent COVID-19. Sources were T cells, B-cell-depleted T cells, or PBMCs; the material itself was cDNA or gDNA.

Assay: immunoSEQ multiplex PCR; the TCRdb copy retains only in-frame clones and omits some. Of about 160,000 clones in the sample, over 90% were seen once. This CDR3 is built from 14 residues. Per the germline V gene, CDR1 is SGHNT and CDR2 is YENEEA. V lost 5 bases and J lost 5; bases outside the gene matches: 2. This receptor was obtained from a woman aged 55-70 years with COVID-19, enrolled during active disease. The V and J genes are TRBV11-3 and TRBJ1-6; 8 bases match TRBD1. Sequenced: peripheral blood. CDR3 DNA: TGTGCCAGCAGCCGACAGGGGAATAATTCACCCCTCCACTTT. This gives the protein CASSRQGNNSPLHF.